This entry lists 4 T cell receptor beta chains sequenced from one sample in a study of blood T cell repertoires in COVID-19. Profiled with immunoSEQ multiplex PCR; TCRdb holds only in-frame clones, not every one. The table includes 120,000 or so clones, 70% to 90% detected once. Sequencing was performed on peripheral blood. All receptors come from a woman in her sixties or seventies with acute or convalescent COVID-19.

V is TRBV11-2 and J is TRBJ1-1; D is perhaps TRBD1 (5 bases). Trimming removed 0 bases from V and 10 bases from J, with 15 bases in between. The CDR3 extends over 14 amino acids. Germline V gene sequence: CDR1 SGHAT, CDR2 FQNNGV. The CDR3 spells CASSLDGRAGTAFF. Written as DNA, the CDR3 is TGTGCCAGCAGCTTAGATGGCAGGGCGGGGACAGCTTTCTTT. The variable domain in full, with the rest retrieved from reference TRBV11-2 and TRBJ1-1, is EAGVAQSPRYKIIEKRQSVAFWCNPISGHATLYWYQQILGQGPKLLIQFQNNGVVDDSQLPKDRFSAERLKGVDSTLKIQPAKLEDSAVYLCASSLDGRAGTAFFGQGTRLTVV.

The V gene is TRBV7-2, the J gene TRBJ1-4; the D gene is possibly TRBD1 (5 bases). From germline, CDR1 is SGHTA and CDR2 FQGNSA. The CDR3 extends over 14 amino acids. V was clipped by 5 bases and J by 5 bases, with 12 bases between them. CDR3 sequence: CASSPGGANEKLFF. The CDR3 nucleotides read TGTGCCAGCAGCCCGGGGGGAGCAAATGAAAAACTGTTTTTT.

This chain connects TRBV4-1 to TRBJ1-5; TRBD1 matches 8 bases. The germline V gene encodes CDR1 MGHRA and CDR2 YSYEKL. The CDR3 runs 18 residues. Losses at the gene ends were 0 bases for V and 2 bases for J; bases not matched to a gene: 9. CDR3: CASSQDPQGVTGNQPQHF. In nucleotides, the CDR3 is TGCGCCAGCAGCCAAGATCCACAGGGGGTAACGGGCAATCAGCCCCAGCATTTT.

The chain employs TRBV20-1 and TRBJ1-3; D gene uncertain. The ends were cut back, 3 bases at V and 4 bases at J, with 13 bases in the middle. The germline V gene encodes CDR1 DFQATT and CDR2 SNEGSKA (reference sequence). The CDR3 runs 14 residues. CDR3 nucleotides: TGCAGTGCTAGTAATAGGGTAGCGGGAAACACCATATATTTT. The encoded protein is CSASNRVAGNTIYF.